The 27 T cell receptor beta chains below all came from one sample that was sequenced in a study of beta chain features in type 1 diabetes. As every portion of the isolated RNA was reverse transcribed, the sequencing read expressed TCRB transcripts. Some clones are missing from TCRdb's copy, which holds only in-frame ones; the method was immunoSEQ multiplex PCR. The repertoire consists of roughly 370,000 clones, with approximately 15% occurring once and the leading ten covering roughly 0.04%. The sequencing input was naive CD4+ T cells from blood. These receptors all stem from a man aged 30 to 45 in good health.

The chain employs TRBV29-1 and TRBJ2-2, with D possibly being TRBD2 (5 bases). V was cut by 4 bases and J by 1 base, with 10 bases left in between. The CDR3 sequence is 14 residues long. Germline CDR1 SQVTM, CDR2 ANQGSEA. The CDR3 DNA reads TGCAGCGTTGGGCCCGGGGAGAACACCGGGGAGCTGTTTTTT. Amino acids: CSVGPGENTGELFF.

This clone showed up just once. The chain links TRBV30 to TRBJ2-7, with D maybe TRBD2 (5 bases). The V end was cut by 0 bases, the J end by 10 bases, with 16 bases between. The CDR3 is made up of 13 amino acids. Per germline, CDR1 GTSNPN and CDR2 SVGIG (reference sequence). For the CDR3, the DNA is TGTGCCTGGAGTGTACGAGAGGGCGGATCACAGTACGTC. Translating gives CAWSVREGGSQYV.

This clone came up a few times. V gene TRBV9 combines with J gene TRBJ2-7, with TRBD1 matching 9 bases. Germline V lookup: CDR1 SGDLS, CDR2 YYNGEE. With V trimmed by 4 bases and J by 7 bases, 12 bases remained unmatched. The CDR3 length is 15 residues. In nucleotides, the CDR3 is TGTGCCAGCAGCATCGAGGCCGGGACAGGGCGAGAGCAGTACTTC. Translation: CASSIEAGTGREQYF.

This clone was picked up a small number of times. The V and J genes are TRBV18 and TRBJ2-3, with 8 bases matching TRBD2. CDR1 and CDR2 (germline): KGHSH, LQKENI. The V segment lost 8 bases and the J segment 5 bases; nucleotides outside the gene matches: 12. The CDR3 runs 15 residues. As DNA, the CDR3 is TGTGCCAGCGCGACGCTTACGGGGGGGCAAGATACGCAGTATTTT. This sequence encodes CASATLTGGQDTQYF.

This clone occurred a few times. This rearrangement joins TRBV13 to TRBJ1-6; perhaps TRBD1 as D (6 bases). V shed 6 bases and J shed 5 bases, with 14 bases lying between them. The length of the CDR3 is 15 residues. Germline V gives CDR1 PRHDT, CDR2 FYEKMQ (reference sequence). The CDR3 region is CASRLQGPNNSPLHF. CDR3 nucleotide sequence: TGTGCCAGCAGGCTGCAGGGGCCGAATAATTCACCCCTCCACTTT.

The J gene is TRBJ2-5, the V gene TRBV30; D is uncertain. Germline V gives CDR1 GTSNPN, CDR2 SVGIG (reference sequence). The CDR3 extends over 13 amino acids. V lost 7 bases and J 8 bases, leaving 20 bases between the germline ends. Here the CDR3 DNA reads TGTGCCTACTCGGGTGCGGCTTCACTTACCCAGTACTTC. It encodes CAYSGAASLTQYF.

Note on this clone: The identical CDR3 is also encoded by other nucleotide sequences in the sample. This sequence joins TRBV7-9 and TRBJ2-1; 13 positions match TRBD2. This CDR3 region has 17 residues. Unmatched junction bases numbered 2, after V lost 1 base and J lost 2 bases. The V gene's germline CDR1 is SEHNR and CDR2 FQNEAQ (reference sequence). The CDR3 region is CASSLGGLAGTYNEQFF. Written as DNA, the CDR3 is TGTGCCAGCAGCTTAGGGGGACTAGCGGGGACCTACAATGAGCAGTTCTTC.

This clone turned up a few times. The rearrangement joins TRBV30 to TRBJ2-7; D possibly corresponds to TRBD1 (6 bases). Trimming shortened V by 1 base and J by 5 bases, and 9 bases separated the two germline ends. The germline V gene has CDR1 GTSNPN and CDR2 SVGIG (reference sequence). The CDR3 contains 12 residues. The CDR3 here is CAWSARGNEQYV. The CDR3 DNA follows: TGTGCCTGGAGTGCTAGGGGGAACGAGCAGTACGTC.

This clone was observed a few times. The V and J genes are TRBV28 and TRBJ2-3; D tentatively fits TRBD1 or TRBD2 (5 bases each). The CDR3 is 14 amino acids. The V gene lost 8 bases and the J gene lost 4 bases, with 16 bases spanning the gap. Germline values: CDR1 MDHEN, CDR2 SYDVKM. CDR3 bases: TGTGCCAGCGGGGCAAGTGAGGGCCCAGATACGCAGTATTTT. Its translation is CASGASEGPDTQYF.

In this sample, this clone turned up a few times. This same CDR3 is encoded by further DNA sequences in the sample. The chain employs TRBV7-2 and TRBJ2-7; D remains ambiguous. CDR3 length: 13 residues. Trimming left V 0 bases short and J 0 bases short, with 3 bases between. The germline CDR1 and CDR2 sequences are SGHTA and FQGNSA. CDR3 amino acids: CASSLADSYEQYV. The CDR3 DNA follows: TGTGCCAGCAGCTTAGCGGACTCCTACGAGCAGTACGTC.

This clone was counted only a few times. The chain links TRBV10-3 to TRBJ1-2; no reliable D call. V lost 7 bases to trimming and J lost 4 bases, with 16 bases between them. Per germline, CDR1 ENHRY and CDR2 SYGVKD. The CDR3 covers 14 residues. The CDR3 DNA reads as TGTGCCATCAACCAACTGGGTAGTAGCTATGGCTACACCTTC. Protein: CAINQLGSSYGYTF.

This clone was found a few times. This chain joins TRBV5-1 and TRBJ2-2; 8 bases line up with TRBD1. Germline V gives CDR1 SGHRS, CDR2 YFSETQ. This CDR3 spans 16 amino acids. Losses at the gene ends were 0 bases for V and 6 bases for J; bases not matched to a gene: 7. CDR3 bases: TGCGCCAGCAGCTTGGAACCTCAGGGGGCAGCCGGGGAGCTGTTTTTT. This gives the protein CASSLEPQGAAGELFF.

This clone was seen only a few times. The rearrangement links TRBV2 to TRBJ2-3; no reliable D call. The ends were cut back, 4 bases at V and 9 bases at J, with 8 bases in the middle. The CDR3 runs 11 residues. The V gene's germline CDR1 is SNHLY and CDR2 FYNNEI. In DNA form, the CDR3 reads TGTGCCAGCAGTGGAGGAAGGACGCAGTATTTT. It encodes CASSGGRTQYF.

In its sample, this clone was seen a few times. The chain uses TRBV2 and TRBJ2-7; D not certain. Germline V gene data show CDR1 as SNHLY and CDR2 as FYNNEI. This CDR3 comprises 12 residues. The V gene lost 6 bases and the J gene lost 1 base, with 7 bases spanning the gap. CDR3 nucleotide sequence: TGTGCCAGCAGCGCCATATCCTACGAGCAGTACGTC. Amino acid sequence: CASSAISYEQYV.

Only a few counts were recorded for this clone. The rearrangement links TRBV18 to TRBJ2-1, with D perhaps matching TRBD1 (5 bases). The CDR3 loop spans 15 amino acids. Germline V lookup: CDR1 KGHSH, CDR2 LQKENI. Trimming removed 0 bases from V and 4 bases from J, with 10 bases in between. CDR3 region: CASSPPIRDYNEQFF. CDR3 DNA: TGTGCCAGCTCACCACCAATCAGGGATTACAATGAGCAGTTCTTC.

V is TRBV7-9 and J is TRBJ2-7; no firm D call. Germline V CDR1 and CDR2: SEHNR, FQNEAQ (reference sequence). The CDR3 runs 11 residues. V lost 6 bases, J lost 6 bases, and 9 bases lay in between. The DNA for the CDR3 is TGTGCCAGCAGATCTACTGCCGAGCAGTACTTC. It translates to CASRSTAEQYF. The complete variable domain, with remaining parts taken from reference TRBV7-9 and TRBJ2-7, reads DTGVSQNPRHKITKRGQNVTFRCDPISEHNRLYWYRQTLGQGPEFLTYFQNEAQLEKSRLLSDRFSAERPKGSFSTLEIQRTEQGDSAMYLCASRSTAEQYFGPGTRLTVT.

This clone was seen a few times. V gene TRBV29-1 combines with J gene TRBJ1-4; possible D gene TRBD1, 5 bases. V shed 7 bases and J shed 10 bases, with 16 bases lying between them. The CDR3 totals 12 residues. CDR1 is SQVTM and CDR2 is ANQGSEA in the germline V gene. CDR3 sequence: CSAGQVVGKLFF. In DNA, the CDR3 is TGCAGCGCGGGGCAAGTCGTAGGAAAACTGTTTTTT.

This clone was counted a few times. The chain is built from TRBV9 and TRBJ1-3; TRBD1 is a possible D gene (5 bases). In germline, CDR1 is SGDLS, CDR2 YYNGEE. V was cut by 0 bases and J by 0 bases, with 10 bases left in between. This CDR3 spans 16 amino acids. The CDR3 DNA follows: TGTGCCAGCAGCGTAGAGCCAGGGATCTCTGGAAACACCATATATTTT. It specifies CASSVEPGISGNTIYF.

This clone was counted between two and nine times. The J gene is TRBJ2-3, the V gene TRBV25-1; a possible D gene is TRBD1 (6 bases). Germline V gene data show CDR1 as MGHDK and CDR2 as SYGVNS. The V and J ends lost 3 bases and 6 bases respectively, with 7 bases between them. CDR3 size: 12 residues. The CDR3 is CASSDQGDTQYF. The CDR3 nucleotides are TGTGCCAGCAGTGATCAGGGGGATACGCAGTATTTT.

This clone was seen a handful of times. V is TRBV7-2 and J is TRBJ2-5; the D is unclear. This CDR3 region has 12 residues. Germline CDR1 reads SGHTA; CDR2 reads FQGNSA. The V end was cut by 5 bases, the J end by 5 bases, with 9 bases between. DNA for the CDR3: TGTGCCAGCAGCCCCCTCCGGGAGACCCAGTACTTC. Its translation is CASSPLRETQYF.

The rearrangement uses TRBV10-3 and TRBJ2-7, with 7 nucleotides matching TRBD1. Trimming cost V 4 bases and J 4 bases; bases outside gene matches: 4. Germline-derived CDR1 and CDR2 are ENHRY and SYGVKD. The CDR3 contains 13 residues. The CDR3 DNA is TGTGCCATCAGTGCTTTACAGGGGTACGAGCAGTACTTC. It encodes CAISALQGYEQYF.

In DNA form, the CDR3 reads TGCGCCAGCCGACAGGGACAGACTTATGGCTACACCTTC. Its translation: CASRQGQTYGYTF. The chain recombines TRBV5-1 with TRBJ1-2, with 7 bases matching TRBD1. Germline V gene data show CDR1 as SGHRS and CDR2 as YFSETQ. The CDR3 is 13 amino acids. Trimming at V came to 7 bases and at J to 5 bases, leaving 8 bases not matched to a gene. Using reference TRBV5-1 and TRBJ1-2 for the parts outside the CDR3, the full variable domain is KAGVTQTPRYLIKTRGQQVTLSCSPISGHRSVSWYQQTPGQGLQFLFEYFSETQRNKGNFPGRFSGRQFSNSRSEMNVSTLELGDSALYLCASRQGQTYGYTFGSGTRLTVV.

In this sample, this clone turned up a few times. The chain links TRBV5-6 to TRBJ1-2; D ambiguous. Germline V lookup: CDR1 SGHDT, CDR2 YYEEEE. CDR3 size: 12 residues. Trimming removed 4 bases at V and 8 bases at J, with 12 bases between. DNA for the CDR3: TGTGCCAGCAGCGTACAAAGGGTGGGCTACACCTTC. It specifies CASSVQRVGYTF. Combining the CDR3 with reference TRBV5-6 and TRBJ1-2 gives the whole variable domain DAGVTQSPTHLIKTRGQQVTLRCSPKSGHDTVSWYQQALGQGPQFIFQYYEEEERQRGNFPDRFSGHQFPNYSSELNVNALLLGDSALYLCASSVQRVGYTFGSGTRLTVV.

Only a few counts were recorded for this clone. This chain links TRBV10-3 with TRBJ2-3; D call uncertain. CDR1 is ENHRY, CDR2 SYGVKD, per germline. V gave up 4 bases and J gave up 5 bases, with 13 bases separating them. This CDR3 region has 14 residues. In DNA, the CDR3 is TGTGCCATCAGTGTCAAAGACCAGCGAGATACGCAGTATTTT. It codes for CAISVKDQRDTQYF.

The chain couples TRBV7-2 to TRBJ2-5, with 7 bases identical to TRBD2. Germline V gene data show CDR1 as SGHTA and CDR2 as FQGNSA. V gave up 5 bases and J gave up 1 base; unmatched junction bases: 7. The CDR3 spans 15 residues. CDR3 in DNA: TGTGCCAGCAGCGACATGGCGGGGGTCCAAGAGACCCAGTACTTC. As protein: CASSDMAGVQETQYF.

This clone was observed a handful of times. The CDR3 region is CASSAPKGADTEAFF. The CDR3 DNA is TGTGCCAGCAGCGCTCCTAAGGGCGCGGACACTGAAGCTTTCTTT. This chain joins TRBV9 and TRBJ1-1, with unresolved D. V lost 3 bases and J lost 3, with 15 bases in between. This CDR3 region has 15 residues. Germline-derived CDR1 and CDR2 are SGDLS and YYNGEE.

This clone was seen more than once but under ten times. CDR3: CASSFWAGEHEQYF. The CDR3 DNA follows: TGTGCCAGCAGCTTTTGGGCAGGGGAACACGAGCAGTACTTC. The rearrangement links TRBV5-4 to TRBJ2-7; maybe TRBD1 (6 bases). Trimming stripped 2 bases from V and 5 bases from J, with 14 bases between. CDR1 SGHNT and CDR2 YYREEE come from the germline V gene (reference sequence). The CDR3 is 14 amino acids.